Shown below are 13 T cell receptor beta chains from a single sample sequenced in a study of regulatory T cells in long-lasting Graves disease. CDR3 regions were amplified by Arm-PCR using iRepertoire HTBI primers to build TCR beta libraries. TCRdb fed the multiplex PCR reads into MiXCR, producing one record per CDR3 protein. The sample consists of about 520,000 distinct CDR3 sequences, 12% of them appearing once. Time point specified: newly diagnosed GD, antithyroid drugs for less than 3 months. Isolated PBMC RNA provided the starting material for the TCR library. The same specimen was also included in a second study, on T cells in Graves' hyperthyroidism and ophthalmopathy.

Source: peripheral blood mononuclear cells (PBMCs), taken at new diagnosis, from a patient treated with antithyroid drugs. These receptors were taken from a woman younger than 45 with Graves disease.

A remark on this clonotype: At one end, the junction sequence differs from germline, possibly due to a read error. The chain is built from TRBV7-9 and TRBJ2-7; 14 bases align to TRBD2. Germline-derived CDR1 and CDR2 are SEHNR and FQNEAQ (reference sequence). This CDR3 has 14 amino acids. CDR3 region: CASSSGTSGSFTDF. CDR3 coding DNA: TGTGCCAGCAGCTCCGGGACTAGCGGGAGTTTCACGGACTTC.

The CDR3 nucleotides are TGTGCCAGCAGCCTGTGGGCCGGGACTAGAGTTTTTAATGAGCAGTTCTTC. Residues: CASSLWAGTRVFNEQFF. The V gene is TRBV14, the J gene TRBJ2-1; 8 nucleotides line up with TRBD2. The germline V gene has CDR1 SGHDN and CDR2 FVKESK. The junction had 15 bases not matched to a gene; V was cut back by 4 bases and J by 7 bases. This CDR3 comprises 17 residues.

This clonotype was seen a few times. The V and J genes are TRBV20-1 and TRBJ1-2, with D possibly TRBD1 on 6 matching bases. Trimming left V 3 bases short and J 8 bases short, with 16 bases between. CDR3 size: 13 residues. From germline, CDR1 is DFQATT and CDR2 SNEGSKA (reference sequence). In nucleotides, the CDR3 is TGCAGTGCTAGCGGCAGGGGAGGTGAAGGCTACACCTTC. It translates to CSASGRGGEGYTF.

This clonotype was counted many times. The chain is built from TRBV7-9 and TRBJ1-4; D uncertain. Trimming removed 5 bases at V and 8 bases at J, with 18 bases between. The germline CDR1 and CDR2 sequences are SEHNR and FQNEAQ (reference sequence). This CDR3 has 15 amino acids. For the CDR3, the DNA is TGTGCCAGCAGCCTAGGATGGGGAGACGCCGAAAAACTGTTTTTT. Translated, it gives CASSLGWGDAEKLFF.

The chain carries TRBV30 and TRBJ2-2; no reliable D call. The CDR3 extends over 12 amino acids. Trimming removed 4 bases at V and 3 bases at J, with 6 bases between. From germline, CDR1 is GTSNPN and CDR2 SVGIG (reference sequence). The CDR3 DNA reads as TGTGCCTGGATCGCGTACACCGGGGAGCTGTTTTTT. Its protein is CAWIAYTGELFF. The variable domain in full, with the rest retrieved from reference TRBV30 and TRBJ2-2, is SQTIHQWPATLVQPVGSPLSLECTVEGTSNPNLYWYRQAAGRGLQLLFYSVGIGQISSEVPQNLSASRPQDRQFILSSKKLLLSDSGFYLCAWIAYTGELFFGEGSRLTVL.

The table lists this clonotype with many counts. The chain joins TRBV2 to TRBJ2-7, with 7 bases that match TRBD1. V lost 5 bases, J lost 6 bases, and 13 bases stayed unmatched. CDR1 and CDR2 from the germline V gene are SNHLY and FYNNEI. The CDR3 covers 15 residues. The CDR3 reads CASSLQGTPRGEQYF. The CDR3 DNA reads TGTGCCAGCAGTTTACAGGGGACCCCGAGGGGCGAGCAGTACTTC.

At least ten counts were recorded for this clonotype. The chain uses TRBV7-2 and TRBJ1-2; the match to TRBD1 covers 8 bases. The CDR3 loop spans 20 amino acids. Germline V gene sequence: CDR1 SGHTA, CDR2 FQGNSA. Trimming at V came to 1 base and at J to 4 bases, leaving 20 bases not matched to a gene. CDR3 DNA: TGTGCCAGCAGCTTAGTAGGGGCCACAGGGGGAGGGGGGACGAGCTATGGCTACACCTTC. Translated, it gives CASSLVGATGGGGTSYGYTF.

This clonotype was recorded many times. The rearrangement uses TRBV11-2 and TRBJ1-5; D is ambiguous. The CDR3 spans 14 residues. The germline V gene encodes CDR1 SGHAT and CDR2 FQNNGV. Trimming left V 0 bases short and J 9 bases short, with 12 bases between. The CDR3 coding sequence is TGTGCCAGCAGCTTAGATTTCAGCGCAGGGCCCCAGCATTTT. Protein product: CASSLDFSAGPQHF.

J is TRBJ1-4 and V is TRBV9, with 10 bases aligning to TRBD1. V was clipped by 4 bases and J by 3 bases; unmatched bases: 9. Germline assignment: CDR1 SGDLS and CDR2 YYNGEE. The CDR3 has 17 amino acids. The CDR3 region is CASSTSTGGLANEKLFF. CDR3 DNA: TGTGCCAGCAGCACTTCGACAGGGGGCTTAGCTAATGAAAAACTGTTTTTT.

This clonotype was seen more than once but under ten times. The CDR3 nucleotides read TGTGCCAGCAGCCCCCGACAGGGCTCTGGAAACACCATATATTTT. It translates to CASSPRQGSGNTIYF. V is TRBV11-2 and J is TRBJ1-3; TRBD1 matches 7 bases. From germline, CDR1 is SGHAT and CDR2 FQNNGV. The length of the CDR3 is 15 residues. Unmatched junction bases numbered 4, after V lost 5 bases and J lost 0 bases. Complete variable domain (other parts from reference TRBV11-2 and TRBJ1-3): EAGVAQSPRYKIIEKRQSVAFWCNPISGHATLYWYQQILGQGPKLLIQFQNNGVVDDSQLPKDRFSAERLKGVDSTLKIQPAKLEDSAVYLCASSPRQGSGNTIYFGEGSWLTVV.

This clonotype was counted at least ten times. The chain employs TRBV27 and TRBJ2-5; perhaps TRBD2 as D (6 bases). Trimming cost V 4 bases and J 4 bases, with 19 bases left between them. The CDR3 is 16 amino acids. Germline CDR1 is MNHEY and CDR2 is SMNVEV (reference sequence). The chain's CDR3 is CASSSRLGEEGETQYF. CDR3 coding DNA: TGTGCCAGCAGTTCAAGGTTAGGTGAGGAGGGAGAGACCCAGTACTTC.

Only a few counts were recorded for this clonotype. The chain combines TRBV3-1 with TRBJ2-5; possible D gene TRBD1, 6 bases. Germline assignment: CDR1 LGHDT and CDR2 YNNKEL (reference sequence). Trimming left V 3 bases short and J 0 bases short, with 17 bases between. The CDR3 totals 17 residues. The CDR3 region is CASSHERGHMYQETQYF. The CDR3 DNA reads TGTGCCAGCAGCCACGAGAGGGGACACATGTACCAAGAGACCCAGTACTTC.

The table lists this clonotype with many counts. The rearrangement links TRBV13 to TRBJ2-5; tentative D call: TRBD2 (6 bases). The CDR3 covers 15 residues. Germline CDR1 is PRHDT and CDR2 is FYEKMQ (reference sequence). Trimming cost V 1 base and J 2 bases, with 11 bases left between them. CDR3 protein: CASSLALTRQETQYF. DNA for the CDR3: TGTGCCAGCAGCTTAGCCCTGACTAGGCAAGAGACCCAGTACTTC.